What follows is one T cell receptor beta chain and its context. This sample is part of a study of glioma-infiltrating T cells after dendritic cell vaccination. Here immunoSEQ multiplex PCR was the method, and the copy in TCRdb shows in-frame clones only, minus some. Found here are 90,000 to 100,000 clones, around three quarters of them singletons; the top ten hold 6%. The CDR3 totals 15 residues. CDR1 is LNHNV, CDR2 YYDKDF, per germline (reference sequence). The ends were cut back, 8 bases at V and 4 bases at J, with 18 bases in the middle. The receptor was derived from a human donor with glioblastoma. Source: blood, taken before dendritic cell vaccination. V usage is TRBV15 and J usage is TRBJ2-1; possibly TRBD1 for D (6 bases). The CDR3 loop reads CATASYWTDYNEQFF. CDR3 coding DNA: TGTGCCACCGCGAGTTATTGGACAGATTACAATGAGCAGTTCTTC.